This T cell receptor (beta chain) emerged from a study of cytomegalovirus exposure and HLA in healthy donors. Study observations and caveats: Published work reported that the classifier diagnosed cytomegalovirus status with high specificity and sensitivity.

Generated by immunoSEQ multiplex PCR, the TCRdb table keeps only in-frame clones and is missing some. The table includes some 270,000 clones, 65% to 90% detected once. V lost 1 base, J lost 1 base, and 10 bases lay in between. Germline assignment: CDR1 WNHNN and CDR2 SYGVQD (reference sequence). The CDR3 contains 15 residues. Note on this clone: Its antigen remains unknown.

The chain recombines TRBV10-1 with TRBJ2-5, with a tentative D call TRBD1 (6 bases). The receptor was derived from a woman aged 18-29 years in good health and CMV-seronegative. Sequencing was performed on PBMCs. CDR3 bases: TGCGCCAGCAGTGAGTGGAGAGGGGGCCAAGAGACCCAGTACTTC. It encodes CASSEWRGGQETQYF.